These 31 T cell receptor beta chains came from one sample sequenced in a study of TIL therapy for anti-PD-1-resistant metastatic lung cancer (dated by TCRdb to the early 2020s). Taken with the paper, the label for time point translates to: pre-treatment sample, taken before nivolumab and TIL therapy. TCR beta CDR3 regions were amplified from genomic DNA with the immunoSEQ v3 hsTCRB kit using bias-controlled multiplex PCR. Imported from immuneACCESS, the table was reduced by TCRdb to in-frame sequences with V and J called. These copies leave out some clones; in studies compared against another copy, an unresolved V gene accounts for under half, and the cause of the remainder is not known. This sample gives tens of thousands of clones in total; under 75% of them show up just once. The top ten constitute over 6.5% of the sample. This specimen consisted of blood, obtained at baseline. Receptors originate from a person between 25 and 80 years old with non-small cell lung cancer.

The chain carries TRBV6-1 and TRBJ2-7; no clear D. CDR3 length equals 15 residues. The V and J ends lost 2 bases and 2 bases respectively, with 13 bases between them. The germline V gene encodes CDR1 MNHNS and CDR2 SASEGT. The DNA of the CDR3 is TGTGCCAGCAGTGAATTCCCTACCACGACCTACGAGCAGTACTTC. Its translation is CASSEFPTTTYEQYF.

This chain links TRBV19 with TRBJ1-5; D is possibly TRBD1 (5 bases). Germline-derived CDR1 and CDR2 are LNHDA and SQIVND (reference sequence). V lost 5 bases, J lost 2 bases, and 13 bases lay in between. The CDR3 consists of 15 residues. The CDR3 spells CASSPDREGNQPQHF. The CDR3 DNA follows: TGTGCCAGTAGTCCCGACAGAGAGGGCAATCAGCCCCAGCATTTT.

The chain carries TRBV25-1 and TRBJ2-7, with 9 bases matching TRBD1. This CDR3 has 15 residues. Germline CDR1 MGHDK, CDR2 SYGVNS. V lost 2 bases and J lost 1; bases outside the gene matches: 3. The CDR3 protein is CASSETTGGSYEQYF. DNA for the CDR3: TGTGCCAGCAGTGAAACGACAGGGGGTTCCTACGAGCAGTACTTC.

This clone was observed a few times. CDR3 region: CASRNQGAGELFF. CDR3 bases: TGCGCCAGCAGGAACCAGGGAGCCGGGGAGCTGTTTTTT. V gene TRBV5-1 combines with J gene TRBJ2-2; D may correspond to TRBD1 or TRBD2 (5 bases each). The V end was cut by 5 bases, the J end by 6 bases, with 11 bases between. CDR1 is SGHRS, CDR2 YFSETQ, per germline. The CDR3 runs to 13 residues.

This clone was detected only a few times. V gene TRBV14 combines with J gene TRBJ2-7; the match to TRBD2 covers 8 bases. The length of the CDR3 is 13 residues. The J segment lost 9 bases and the V segment lost 4 bases, leaving 8 bases of the junction unmatched. Germline V lookup: CDR1 SGHDN, CDR2 FVKESK. CDR3 residues: CASSPSSGSSQYF. CDR3 nucleotide sequence: TGTGCCAGCAGCCCTTCGAGCGGGAGTTCGCAGTACTTC.

The V call is TRBV19, the J call TRBJ1-1; D is undetermined. The V and J ends lost 4 bases and 0 bases respectively, with 12 bases between them. The CDR3 loop spans 15 amino acids. Germline CDR1 and CDR2: LNHDA and SQIVND (reference sequence). CDR3 residues: CASSSPMRVNTEAFF. Here the CDR3 DNA reads TGTGCCAGTAGTAGTCCTATGAGGGTGAACACTGAAGCTTTCTTT.

V and J are TRBV10-2 and TRBJ1-6, with D perhaps TRBD1 (5 bases). The CDR3 has 13 amino acids. Germline V gene data show CDR1 as WSHSY and CDR2 as SAAADI. Between the trimmed V and J ends, which lost 7 bases and 9 bases, there was a span of 13 bases. Written as DNA, the CDR3 is TGCGCCAGCACTCGGGACCTATCTTCACCCCTCCACTTT. This encodes CASTRDLSSPLHF.

CDR3: CASRSQGSGANVLTF. The CDR3 coding sequence is TGTGCCAGCAGGTCACAGGGATCTGGGGCCAACGTCCTGACTTTC. This chain joins TRBV28 and TRBJ2-6; a weak D match, TRBD1 (6 bases). In germline, CDR1 is MDHEN, CDR2 SYDVKM. V lost 6 bases and J 1 base, leaving 10 bases between the germline ends. The CDR3 has 15 residues.

The J gene is TRBJ2-7, the V gene TRBV15; no clear D gene. The V gene's germline CDR1 is LNHNV and CDR2 YYDKDF (reference sequence). This CDR3 comprises 14 residues. The V gene lost 6 bases and the J gene lost 4 bases, with 16 bases spanning the gap. CDR3 DNA: TGTGCCACCAGTTCTGGATCGGGTATATACGAGCAGTACTTC. This codes for CATSSGSGIYEQYF.

V gene TRBV7-9 combines with J gene TRBJ1-2, with D unclear. V was clipped by 5 bases and J by 2 bases, with 6 bases between them. Germline V gene data show CDR1 as SEHNR and CDR2 as FQNEAQ (reference sequence). The CDR3 has 12 residues. The CDR3 spells CASSTPNYGYTF. CDR3 coding DNA: TGTGCCAGCAGCACCCCCAACTATGGCTACACCTTC.

Only a few counts were recorded for this clone. The chain has TRBV2 and TRBJ1-5, with 8 bases fitting TRBD1. Trimming removed 6 bases from V and 7 bases from J; junction bases left unmatched: 8. The CDR3 totals 14 residues. Germline V gene data show CDR1 as SNHLY and CDR2 as FYNNEI. The DNA of the CDR3 is TGTGCCAGCAGGGGGACAGGCCTCGTCCAGCCCCAGCATTTT. It specifies CASRGTGLVQPQHF.

This clone was recorded a few times. V gene TRBV5-1 combines with J gene TRBJ2-6, with D possibly being TRBD1 (5 bases). The ends were cut back, 0 bases at V and 2 bases at J, with 6 bases in the middle. This CDR3 comprises 15 residues. Germline CDR1 is SGHRS and CDR2 is YFSETQ. Here the CDR3 DNA reads TGCGCCAGCAGCTTGGAAGGGGCTGGGGCCAACGTCCTGACTTTC. Amino acids: CASSLEGAGANVLTF.

The chain carries TRBV27 and TRBJ2-7; D remains unclear. With 5 bases removed from V and 4 bases from J, the gap between germline ends came to 15 bases. Germline V gene lookup returns CDR1 MNHEY and CDR2 SMNVEV (reference sequence). The CDR3 length is 14 residues. In DNA form, the CDR3 reads TGTGCCAGCAGTCTCAAGGGCCCAGAATACGAGCAGTACTTC. Amino acid sequence: CASSLKGPEYEQYF.

This clone was counted between two and nine times. J is TRBJ1-2 and V is TRBV30; D ambiguous. The ends were cut back, 3 bases at V and 8 bases at J, with 16 bases in the middle. CDR3 length: 13 amino acids. Germline-derived CDR1 and CDR2 are GTSNPN and SVGIG (reference sequence). The CDR3 coding sequence is TGTGCCTGGAGGGACGGCCAATTTCGGGGCTACACCTTC. Translating gives CAWRDGQFRGYTF.

The table lists this clone with a few counts. J is TRBJ1-1 and V is TRBV7-2, with 7 bases identical to TRBD1. The J segment lost 7 bases and the V segment lost 5 bases, leaving 10 bases of the junction unmatched. This CDR3 is built from 14 residues. Germline V CDR1 and CDR2: SGHTA, FQGNSA. This CDR3 is CASSKQGQYLEAFF. The CDR3 coding sequence is TGTGCCAGCAGCAAGCAGGGACAGTACCTTGAAGCTTTCTTT.

Notes on this clone: The same CDR3 can be traced to other DNA sequences in this sample. The chain links TRBV2 to TRBJ2-3; 7 nucleotides agree with TRBD1. In germline, CDR1 is SNHLY, CDR2 FYNNEI. J was trimmed by 3 bases and V by 5 bases; bases with no gene match: 5. The CDR3 extends over 14 amino acids. CDR3 protein: CASSRQGGTDTQYF. In nucleotides, the CDR3 is TGTGCCAGCAGTCGACAGGGTGGAACAGATACGCAGTATTTT.

V and J are TRBV5-5 and TRBJ1-2; no clear D gene. The CDR3 has 17 residues. Trimming cost V 2 bases and J 2 bases, with 19 bases left between them. Per the germline V gene, CDR1 is SGHKS and CDR2 is YYEKEE (reference sequence). DNA of the CDR3: TGTGCCAGCAGCTTTAACACGGCTGGATACTCCAACTATGGCTACACCTTC. It codes for CASSFNTAGYSNYGYTF.

This chain links TRBV6-1 with TRBJ2-7, with D possibly being TRBD2 (5 bases). The CDR3 runs to 14 residues. Deletions cut 1 base from V and 3 bases from J, with 10 bases between. Germline values: CDR1 MNHNS, CDR2 SASEGT. This CDR3 is CASSEGTSIYEQYF. CDR3 in DNA: TGTGCCAGCAGTGAAGGGACTTCGATCTACGAGCAGTACTTC.

The rearrangement joins TRBV5-1 to TRBJ2-1; TRBD2 matches 9 bases. This CDR3 region has 16 residues. Germline loops: CDR1 SGHRS, CDR2 YFSETQ. V was pared by 4 bases and J by 3 bases, with 8 bases of the junction left unmatched. The CDR3 DNA follows: TGCGCCAGCAGCCCCACGCTAGCGGGATACTACAATGAGCAGTTCTTC. This gives the protein CASSPTLAGYYNEQFF.

V and J are TRBV6-5 and TRBJ1-3; no firm D call. CDR1 is MNHEY, CDR2 SVGAGI, per germline. Trimming took off 3 bases at V and 0 bases at J, with 12 bases between the two ends. This CDR3 region has 16 residues. The CDR3 DNA sequence: TGTGCCAGCAGTTATTGGACGGGAACCTCTGGAAACACCATATATTTT. Residues: CASSYWTGTSGNTIYF.

This clone is a singleton in its sample. The chain uses TRBV6-4 and TRBJ1-2; 8 bases are a match to TRBD1. The V segment lost 4 bases and the J segment 5 bases; nucleotides outside the gene matches: 3. From germline, CDR1 is MRHNA and CDR2 SNTAGT. The CDR3 has 13 amino acids. CDR3 sequence reads: CASSGGTGYGYTF. The CDR3 coding sequence is TGTGCCAGCAGTGGTGGGACAGGATATGGCTACACCTTC.

The V and J genes are TRBV5-1 and TRBJ2-4; D might be TRBD2 (6 bases). V was clipped by 5 bases and J by 6 bases, with 15 bases between them. The CDR3 runs 14 residues. From germline, CDR1 is SGHRS and CDR2 YFSETQ. This CDR3 reads CASRVGAEGNIQYF. Here the CDR3 DNA reads TGCGCCAGCAGAGTAGGAGCGGAGGGAAACATTCAGTACTTC.

This sequence joins TRBV19 and TRBJ1-5; possible D gene TRBD1, 6 bases. The V end lost 7 bases, the J end lost 7 bases, and 26 bases lay between the germline ends. The CDR3 is 17 amino acids. Germline CDR1 and CDR2: LNHDA and SQIVND (reference sequence). The CDR3 DNA is TGTGCCAGTATGAAATATGTGACCAGGGGAATCGGCCAGCCCCAGCATTTT. Translation: CASMKYVTRGIGQPQHF.

The gene calls are TRBV5-5 and TRBJ2-4; 7 bases agree with TRBD2. The CDR3 runs 15 residues. Germline CDR1 reads SGHKS; CDR2 reads YYEKEE (reference sequence). Unmatched junction bases numbered 6, after V lost 6 bases and J lost 0 bases. The CDR3 is CASNSPGGAKNIQYF. The CDR3 nucleotides are TGTGCCAGCAATTCTCCGGGAGGAGCCAAAAACATTCAGTACTTC.

V usage is TRBV29-1 and J usage is TRBJ2-5, with 11 bases aligning to TRBD2. V was pared by 7 bases and J by 5 bases, with 6 bases of the junction left unmatched. CDR1 SQVTM and CDR2 ANQGSEA come from the germline V gene. The CDR3 length is 13 residues. The CDR3 loop is CSGLTSGTETQYF. The CDR3 bases are TGCAGCGGCCTGACTAGCGGGACGGAGACCCAGTACTTC.

CDR3: CASIIAGGPGTGELFF. Here the CDR3 DNA reads TGTGCCAGTATAATAGCGGGAGGGCCGGGCACCGGGGAGCTGTTTTTT. This chain links TRBV19 with TRBJ2-2, with TRBD2 matching 11 bases. Germline V gene data show CDR1 as LNHDA and CDR2 as SQIVND (reference sequence). With 7 bases clipped from V and 4 bases from J, the junction kept 8 bases outside the gene matches. CDR3 length equals 16 residues.

The chain couples TRBV6-6 to TRBJ1-5, with D perhaps matching TRBD1 (5 bases). Germline V CDR1 and CDR2: MNHNY, SVGAGI (reference sequence). Trimming left V 0 bases short and J 6 bases short, with 9 bases between. The CDR3 consists of 14 residues. Here the CDR3 reads CASSYSRVGQPQHF. The CDR3 DNA sequence: TGTGCCAGCAGTTACTCCAGGGTAGGTCAGCCCCAGCATTTT.

J is TRBJ2-5 and V is TRBV5-1, with D possibly being TRBD1 or TRBD2 (6 bases each). Per the germline V gene, CDR1 is SGHRS and CDR2 is YFSETQ. This CDR3 has 16 residues. The germline V and J ends were trimmed by 0 bases and 4 bases, with 16 bases remaining between them. The CDR3 loop reads CASSLVGTGRSETQYF. The CDR3 DNA is TGCGCCAGCAGCTTGGTCGGAACAGGGAGGTCAGAGACCCAGTACTTC.

The chain joins TRBV5-1 to TRBJ2-2; TRBD2 matches 11 bases. Losses at the gene ends were 4 bases for V and 4 bases for J; bases not matched to a gene: 6. Germline CDR1 reads SGHRS; CDR2 reads YFSETQ. This CDR3 contains 16 residues. The CDR3 nucleotides read TGCGCCAGCAGCAGGGGACTAGCGGTCCGCACCGGGGAGCTGTTTTTT. As protein: CASSRGLAVRTGELFF.

The chain is built from TRBV7-9 and TRBJ2-7; D ambiguous. The CDR3 length is 11 residues. From germline, CDR1 is SEHNR and CDR2 FQNEAQ (reference sequence). V lost 1 base to trimming and J lost 4 bases, with 2 bases between them. CDR3 sequence reads: CASSLEYEQYF. CDR3 nucleotides: TGTGCCAGCAGCTTAGAATACGAGCAGTACTTC.

This chain uses TRBV7-6 with TRBJ2-1; D ambiguous. CDR3 length: 13 residues. Trimming shortened V by 5 bases and J by 2 bases, and 7 bases separated the two germline ends. In germline, CDR1 is SGHVS, CDR2 FNYEAQ. CDR3: CASSPRPYNEQFF. CDR3 DNA: TGTGCCAGCAGCCCGAGACCCTACAATGAGCAGTTCTTC.